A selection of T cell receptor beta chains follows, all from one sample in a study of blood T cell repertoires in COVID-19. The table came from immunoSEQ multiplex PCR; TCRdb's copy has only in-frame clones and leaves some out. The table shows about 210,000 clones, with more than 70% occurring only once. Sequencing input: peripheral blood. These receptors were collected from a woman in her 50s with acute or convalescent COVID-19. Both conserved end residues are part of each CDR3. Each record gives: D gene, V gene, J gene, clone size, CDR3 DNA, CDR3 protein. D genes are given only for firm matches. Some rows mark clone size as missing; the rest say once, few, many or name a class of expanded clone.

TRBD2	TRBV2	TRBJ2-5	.	TGTGCCAGCAGACTCGGGAGGGTTTCGGAGACCCAGTACTTC	CASRLGRVSETQYF
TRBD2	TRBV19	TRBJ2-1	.	TGTGCCAGTAGCGTCGGGAGGGCCAATGTGGATGAGCAGTTCTTC	CASSVGRANVDEQFF
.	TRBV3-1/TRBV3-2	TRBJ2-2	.	TGTGCCAGCAGCCAAGATGGCCTAGCTTTCCCCCGGGAGCTGTTTTTT	CASSQDGLAFPRELFF
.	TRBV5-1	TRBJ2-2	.	TGCGCCAGCAGCTTGGGCCCTGGAGCCACCGGGGAGCTGTTTTTT	CASSLGPGATGELFF
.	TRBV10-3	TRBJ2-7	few	TGTGCCATCAGGGGACTCGGACGGAACTCCGAGCAGTACTTC	CAIRGLGRNSEQYF
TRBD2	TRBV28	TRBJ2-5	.	TGTGCCAGCAGGGTAGCGGGAGCCGGTCAGGAGACCCAGTACTTC	CASRVAGAGQETQYF
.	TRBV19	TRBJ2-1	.	TGTGCCAGTAGTATAGAAGGGCAGGGTGCCTACAATGAGCAGTTCTTC	CASSIEGQGAYNEQFF
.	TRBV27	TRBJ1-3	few	TGTGCCAGCCGGGCGGCGGGGGCAGGAAACACCATATATTTT	CASRAAGAGNTIYF
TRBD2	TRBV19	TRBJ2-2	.	TGTGCCAGTAGTAAGGCGAGCGGGAGAATCCCCGGGGAGCTGTTTTTT	CASSKASGRIPGELFF
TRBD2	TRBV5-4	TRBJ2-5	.	TGTGCCAGCAGCTCGCAGCGGGAGGGCCGAGGAGAGACCCAGTACTTC	CASSSQREGRGETQYF
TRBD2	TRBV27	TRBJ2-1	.	TGTGCCAGCAGTTTAGATATACGGGCTAGCGGGATGGATGAGCAGTTCTTC	CASSLDIRASGMDEQFF
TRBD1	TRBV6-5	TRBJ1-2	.	TGTGCCAGCAGCCAGGACAGGGCAGTATTCTATGGCTACACCTTC	CASSQDRAVFYGYTF
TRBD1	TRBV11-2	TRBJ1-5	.	TGTGCCAGCAGCCAAGGGACAGGGACGGTAAATCAGCCCCAGCATTTT	CASSQGTGTVNQPQHF
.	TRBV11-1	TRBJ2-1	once	TGTGCCAGCAGCCGTAGGACAGACAATGAGCAGTTCTTC	CASSRRTDNEQFF
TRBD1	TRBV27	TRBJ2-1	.	TGTGCCACCGTACCCGGGACAGGGGGCAATGAGCAGTTCTTC	CATVPGTGGNEQFF
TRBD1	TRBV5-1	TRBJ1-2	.	TGCGCCAGCAGCTCCGAGGACAGGGGCTATGGCTACACCTTC	CASSSEDRGYGYTF